Each of the 27 T cell receptor beta chains below was sequenced from the same sample in a study of beta chain features in type 1 diabetes. The study, taken as a whole, reports: Among patients with Type 1 diabetes, TCRB CDR3s were moderately but significantly shorter in every one of the four CD4+ subsets.

Their specific antigens are unknown. Expressed TCRB transcripts were sequenced, since all the RNA that had been isolated was reverse transcribed. Libraries were prepared by immunoSEQ multiplex PCR; TCRdb keeps only in-frame clonotypes and omits some of them. This table holds 150,000 or so clones, roughly 59% found once. Input material: naive CD4+ T cells from blood. The receptor set was obtained from a man aged 25-45 years with type 1 diabetes.

CDR3 nucleotide sequence: TGCGCCAGCAGCTTGGTTCAGGGAATTAACACCGGGGAGCTGTTTTTT. Residues: CASSLVQGINTGELFF. The chain couples TRBV5-1 to TRBJ2-2; the D gene is possibly TRBD1 (5 bases). Germline V gene data show CDR1 as SGHRS and CDR2 as YFSETQ. The CDR3 has 16 amino acids. V was cut by 0 bases and J by 2 bases, with 11 bases left in between. Looking up the rest from reference TRBV5-1 and TRBJ2-2 gives the full variable domain: KAGVTQTPRYLIKTRGQQVTLSCSPISGHRSVSWYQQTPGQGLQFLFEYFSETQRNKGNFPGRFSGRQFSNSRSEMNVSTLELGDSALYLCASSLVQGINTGELFFGEGSRLTVL.

The chain joins TRBV2 to TRBJ1-5, with no clear D. Per the germline V gene, CDR1 is SNHLY and CDR2 is FYNNEI. V was pared by 0 bases and J by 6 bases, with 12 bases between. CDR3 length: 15 amino acids. CDR3 nucleotide sequence: TGTGCCAGCAGTGAAGCCTTCCGAGGCCGTCAGCCCCAGCATTTT. Translating it yields CASSEAFRGRQPQHF.

Only a few counts were recorded for this clone. The J gene is TRBJ2-5, the V gene TRBV10-3; D is possibly TRBD1 (5 bases). This CDR3 has 15 amino acids. Trimming left V 5 bases short and J 1 base short, with 14 bases between. Looked up from germline, CDR1 is ENHRY and CDR2 is SYGVKD. In DNA form, the CDR3 reads TGTGCCATCAGTACTCAAACTGGGGCCCAAGAGACCCAGTACTTC. Amino acids: CAISTQTGAQETQYF.

A few counts support this clone. As DNA, the CDR3 is TGTGCCTGGAGCGCGAGCCATACGCAGTATTTT. Protein sequence: CAWSASHTQYF. This rearrangement joins TRBV30 to TRBJ2-3, with no clear D. The ends were cut back, 3 bases at V and 7 bases at J, with 8 bases in the middle. CDR1 is GTSNPN, CDR2 SVGIG, per germline (reference sequence). This CDR3 comprises 11 residues.

The chain employs TRBV5-1 and TRBJ2-7, with 7 bases aligning to TRBD1. Losses at the gene ends were 4 bases for V and 2 bases for J; bases not matched to a gene: 3. Germline values: CDR1 SGHRS, CDR2 YFSETQ. CDR3 length: 13 residues. The CDR3, as DNA: TGCGCCAGCAGCATGGGACAGACCTACGAGCAGTACTTC. Its translation is CASSMGQTYEQYF.

The gene calls are TRBV11-2 and TRBJ2-1; 12 bases are a match to TRBD2. J lost 4 bases, V lost 5 bases, and 9 bases had no gene match. CDR3 length: 17 residues. Germline CDR1 is SGHAT and CDR2 is FQNNGV. CDR3 sequence reads: CASSPRLAGAQYNEQFF. In DNA, the CDR3 is TGTGCCAGCAGCCCAAGACTAGCGGGGGCCCAATACAATGAGCAGTTCTTC.

The gene calls are TRBV29-1 and TRBJ1-2; unclear D gene. Germline-derived CDR1 and CDR2 are SQVTM and ANQGSEA. V shed 0 bases and J shed 2 bases, with 16 bases lying between them. CDR3 length: 16 amino acids. The CDR3 DNA follows: TGCAGCGTTGAAGACCCCGGAAGTGGGGTAAACTATGGCTACACCTTC. Amino acids: CSVEDPGSGVNYGYTF.

The chain recombines TRBV5-6 with TRBJ1-5; 9 positions agree with TRBD1. Germline CDR1 SGHDT, CDR2 YYEEEE. The CDR3 spans 14 residues. Germline trimming cut 5 bases from V and 7 bases from J; bases unmatched to any gene: 7. CDR3 in DNA: TGTGCCAGCAGTTACAGGGGGCTGGAGCAGCCCCAGCATTTT. Translated, it gives CASSYRGLEQPQHF.

This clone turned up a few times. The chain joins TRBV7-9 to TRBJ2-7; D remains unclear. The CDR3 has 11 amino acids. Germline V CDR1 and CDR2: SEHNR, FQNEAQ (reference sequence). V was clipped by 2 bases and J by 6 bases, with 5 bases between them. CDR3 nucleotides: TGTGCCAGCAGCTTAATCTCCGAGCAGTACTTC. This sequence encodes CASSLISEQYF.

The V call is TRBV30, the J call TRBJ1-5; maybe TRBD1 (5 bases). The CDR3 is made up of 14 amino acids. V gave up 4 bases and J gave up 2 bases, with 12 bases separating them. Germline CDR1 reads GTSNPN; CDR2 reads SVGIG (reference sequence). CDR3 coding DNA: TGTGCCTGGATGAGGCAGGGCGGCAATCAGCCCCAGCATTTT. Translating gives CAWMRQGGNQPQHF. Full variable domain (remainder filled in from reference TRBV30 and TRBJ1-5): SQTIHQWPATLVQPVGSPLSLECTVEGTSNPNLYWYRQAAGRGLQLLFYSVGIGQISSEVPQNLSASRPQDRQFILSSKKLLLSDSGFYLCAWMRQGGNQPQHFGDGTRLSIL.

Regarding this clone: Other DNA sequences in this specimen translate into the identical CDR3. The chain recombines TRBV20-1 with TRBJ2-1; the D gene is possibly TRBD1 (6 bases). Per germline, CDR1 DFQATT and CDR2 SNEGSKA (reference sequence). This CDR3 has 10 amino acids. V was clipped by 5 bases and J by 7 bases, with 6 bases between them. The CDR3 here is CSAQGNEQFF. CDR3 sequence (DNA): TGCAGTGCTCAGGGGAATGAGCAGTTCTTC.

This clone was seen only once. The chain recombines TRBV29-1 with TRBJ1-5; D unclear. The CDR3 contains 12 residues. Per germline, CDR1 SQVTM and CDR2 ANQGSEA. V was pared by 4 bases and J by 5 bases, with 9 bases between. This CDR3 reads CSVGEVDQPQHF. Here the CDR3 DNA reads TGCAGCGTTGGGGAGGTCGATCAGCCCCAGCATTTT.

The chain uses TRBV4-3 and TRBJ2-2, with D unclear. Germline CDR1 reads LGHNA; CDR2 reads YSLEER. This CDR3 is built from 15 residues. Deletions cut 4 bases from V and 2 bases from J, with 11 bases between. The CDR3 DNA reads TGCGCCAGCAGCCCCTTTATAGAAAACACCGGGGAGCTGTTTTTT. It encodes CASSPFIENTGELFF.

This clone occurred a few times. The genes are TRBV10-3 and TRBJ2-1; perhaps TRBD2 as D (5 bases). V lost 6 bases and J lost 6, with 9 bases in between. The CDR3 length is 12 residues. In germline, CDR1 is ENHRY, CDR2 SYGVKD. The CDR3 bases are TGTGCCATCAGGGAGGAAATCAATGAGCAGTTCTTC. It is translated as CAIREEINEQFF.

This clone was detected a few times. This chain uses TRBV9 with TRBJ2-4; the D gene could be TRBD1 or TRBD2 (6 bases each). The length of the CDR3 is 15 residues. Germline CDR1 is SGDLS and CDR2 is YYNGEE. Trimming took off 4 bases at V and 5 bases at J, with 16 bases between the two ends. The DNA of the CDR3 is TGTGCCAGCAGCCCCGGATGGGGGGCTCAAAACATTCAGTACTTC. It specifies CASSPGWGAQNIQYF.

The V and J genes are TRBV9 and TRBJ2-1, with 8 bases identical to TRBD1. The germline gives CDR1 SGDLS, CDR2 YYNGEE. The CDR3 totals 15 residues. V shed 4 bases, J shed 4 bases, and the junction held 7 bases outside the gene matches. CDR3 sequence: CASSPTGQEYNEQFF. The CDR3 nucleotides are TGTGCCAGCAGCCCCACGGGACAGGAATACAATGAGCAGTTCTTC.

This chain uses TRBV19 with TRBJ2-7; 10 bases line up with TRBD1. This CDR3 comprises 17 residues. V dropped 5 bases and J dropped 1; count of bases not matched to a gene: 11. Germline assignment: CDR1 LNHDA and CDR2 SQIVND (reference sequence). For the CDR3, the DNA is TGTGCCAGTAGTCCCGACCGAGGGGGACAGGGGTCCTACGAGCAGTACTTC. It codes for CASSPDRGGQGSYEQYF.

The chain links TRBV29-1 to TRBJ1-3; D unclear. This CDR3 region has 13 residues. Per the germline V gene, CDR1 is SQVTM and CDR2 is ANQGSEA. V was shortened by 3 bases and J by 1 base, with 7 bases between the two germline ends. The CDR3 here is CSVELGSGNTIYF. For the CDR3, the DNA is TGCAGCGTTGAGTTAGGTTCTGGAAACACCATATATTTT.

J is TRBJ2-1 and V is TRBV6-5; the match to TRBD2 covers 10 bases. The J segment lost 5 bases and the V segment lost 6 bases, leaving 4 bases of the junction unmatched. The CDR3 has 14 amino acids. Germline lookup yields CDR1 MNHEY and CDR2 SVGAGI. Here the CDR3 DNA reads TGTGCCAGCAGGCTAGCGGGGGTTAACAATGAGCAGTTCTTC. Its protein is CASRLAGVNNEQFF.

This sequence joins TRBV19 and TRBJ2-5; D gene uncertain. This CDR3 spans 13 amino acids. Trimming took off 6 bases at V and 2 bases at J, with 10 bases between the two ends. Germline assignment: CDR1 LNHDA and CDR2 SQIVND (reference sequence). In nucleotides, the CDR3 is TGTGCCAGTAGCGACCAGGCTCAAGAGACCCAGTACTTC. Translating gives CASSDQAQETQYF.

The chain employs TRBV6-6 and TRBJ2-3; D is tentatively TRBD1 or TRBD2 (6 bases each). The CDR3 has 15 residues. Germline assignment: CDR1 MNHNY and CDR2 SVGAGI (reference sequence). The V gene lost 6 bases and the J gene lost 2 bases, with 15 bases spanning the gap. CDR3 coding DNA: TGTGCCAGCAGACCGGGGGCGGGGATCACAGATACGCAGTATTTT. Its protein product is CASRPGAGITDTQYF.

This chain uses TRBV25-1 with TRBJ2-1; no reliable D call. The germline V gene encodes CDR1 MGHDK and CDR2 SYGVNS. This CDR3 has 12 residues. Trimming removed 4 bases at V and 10 bases at J, with 11 bases between. CDR3 region: CASSVQTAEQFF. CDR3 coding DNA: TGTGCCAGCAGTGTACAAACAGCGGAGCAGTTCTTC.

The chain has TRBV4-2 and TRBJ2-1, with 10 bases matching TRBD2. The germline V gene encodes CDR1 LGHNA and CDR2 YNFKEQ. The CDR3 extends over 15 amino acids. V was pared by 4 bases and J by 6 bases, with 6 bases of the junction left unmatched. The CDR3 sequence: CASSPLSGGTNEQFF. The DNA for the CDR3 is TGTGCCAGCAGCCCCCTTAGCGGGGGGACCAATGAGCAGTTCTTC.

Notes on this clone: The sample holds other DNA sequences that translate to the same CDR3. The V and J genes are TRBV29-1 and TRBJ2-3, with a tentative D call TRBD1 (6 bases). The germline CDR1 and CDR2 sequences are SQVTM and ANQGSEA. The CDR3 loop spans 13 amino acids. V was trimmed by 2 bases and J by 4 bases, leaving 10 bases between them. The CDR3 here is CSVETGSADTQYF. In DNA form, the CDR3 reads TGCAGCGTTGAAACAGGGAGCGCAGATACGCAGTATTTT.

The V and J genes are TRBV10-3 and TRBJ1-6; the match to TRBD1 covers 10 bases. Losses at the gene ends were 6 bases for V and 10 bases for J; bases not matched to a gene: 6. The germline CDR1 and CDR2 sequences are ENHRY and SYGVKD. CDR3 length: 14 amino acids. CDR3 coding DNA: TGTGCCATCAGCGGGACAGGGGTAGAATCACCCCTCCACTTT. Protein product: CAISGTGVESPLHF.

This chain uses TRBV2 with TRBJ2-3, with 9 nucleotides matching TRBD2. CDR3 length: 14 residues. J gave up 5 bases and V 6 bases, and 6 bases lay outside the gene matches. The germline gives CDR1 SNHLY, CDR2 FYNNEI. The CDR3 is CASSEGLAGDTQYF. The CDR3 bases are TGTGCCAGCAGCGAGGGACTAGCAGGAGATACGCAGTATTTT.

The rearrangement links TRBV19 to TRBJ1-5; no clear D gene. The CDR3 covers 17 residues. V was shortened by 5 bases and J by 0 bases, with 17 bases between the two germline ends. Germline V CDR1 and CDR2: LNHDA, SQIVND (reference sequence). Here the CDR3 DNA reads TGTGCCAGTAGTTGGATGAAGAGCCAATATAGCAATCAGCCCCAGCATTTT. Its translation is CASSWMKSQYSNQPQHF.